What follows are 18 T cell receptor beta chains derived from one specimen sequenced in a study of blood T cell repertoires in COVID-19. Profiled with immunoSEQ multiplex PCR; TCRdb holds only in-frame clones, not every one. The sample holds about 170,000 clones, 85% seen once. Sequenced material: peripheral blood. The receptors originated from a woman aged 80 or over with COVID-19, enrolled during active disease.

V is TRBV11-2 and J is TRBJ1-6; TRBD1 agrees at 11 bases. The CDR3 loop spans 14 amino acids. Germline lookup yields CDR1 SGHAT and CDR2 FQNNGV. The V gene end was trimmed by 5 bases and the J gene end by 10 bases; junction bases not matched to a gene: 4. This CDR3 is CASSLGQGVSPLHF. The CDR3 DNA sequence: TGTGCCAGCAGCCTGGGACAGGGGGTATCACCCCTCCACTTT.

V is TRBV18 and J is TRBJ2-5; D gene uncertain. This CDR3 has 12 amino acids. The ends were cut back, 4 bases at V and 0 bases at J, with 3 bases in the middle. CDR1 and CDR2 (germline): KGHSH, LQKENI. CDR3 region: CASSRDQETQYF. The CDR3 coding sequence is TGTGCCAGCTCACGAGACCAAGAGACCCAGTACTTC.

This chain joins TRBV6-1 and TRBJ1-5; no firm D call. CDR3 size: 12 residues. V shed 1 base and J shed 6 bases, with 4 bases lying between them. Germline V gene data show CDR1 as MNHNS and CDR2 as SASEGT. CDR3 in DNA: TGTGCCAGCAGTGAAGGAGCTCAGCCCCAGCATTTT. It encodes CASSEGAQPQHF.

In its sample, this clone was seen a few times. CDR3 amino acids: CASSRDSSNPALSYNEQFF. CDR3 in DNA: TGCGCCAGCAGCCGGGACTCCTCGAATCCCGCCCTTTCCTACAATGAGCAGTTCTTC. The chain employs TRBV4-1 and TRBJ2-1; possibly TRBD2 for D (6 bases). The CDR3 sequence is 19 residues long. Trimming removed 4 bases from V and 1 base from J, with 23 bases in between. CDR1 is MGHRA, CDR2 YSYEKL, per germline.

V gene TRBV4-2 combines with J gene TRBJ1-1; a weak D match, TRBD1 (5 bases). V was cut by 0 bases and J by 1 base, with 6 bases left in between. Germline V gene lookup returns CDR1 LGHNA and CDR2 YNFKEQ. There are 14 residues in the CDR3. CDR3 in DNA: TGTGCCAGCAGCCAAGAACAGGAGAACACTGAAGCTTTCTTT. Encoded protein: CASSQEQENTEAFF.

The chain employs TRBV3-1 (or the pseudogene TRBV3-2) and TRBJ1-4; D possibly corresponds to TRBD1 (6 bases). Trimming removed 4 bases at V and 7 bases at J, with 13 bases between. Per germline, CDR1 LGHDT and CDR2 YNNKEL (reference sequence). The CDR3 loop spans 14 amino acids. The CDR3 DNA sequence: TGTGCCAGCAGCCTTGAGGGGGGGATTGAAAAACTGTTTTTT. This codes for CASSLEGGIEKLFF.

The J gene is TRBJ2-1, the V gene TRBV11-1; D might be TRBD2 (6 bases). V lost 3 bases and J lost 7, with 19 bases in between. There are 16 residues in the CDR3. The germline V gene encodes CDR1 SGHAT and CDR2 FQDESV (reference sequence). The CDR3 reads CASSFSAGLEGNEQFF. CDR3 bases: TGTGCCAGCAGCTTCTCAGCGGGTCTCGAGGGTAATGAGCAGTTCTTC. Drawing the rest from reference TRBV11-1 and TRBJ2-1, the complete variable domain is EAEVAQSPRYKITEKSQAVAFWCDPISGHATLYWYRQILGQGPELLVQFQDESVVDDSQLPKDRFSAERLKGVDSTLKIQPAELGDSAMYLCASSFSAGLEGNEQFFGPGTRLTVL.

As DNA, the CDR3 is TGCGCCAGCAGCCAAGTAGCTCAGCTAGCTTCACCCCTCCACTTT. Translating it yields CASSQVAQLASPLHF. The chain joins TRBV4-1 to TRBJ1-6; D is uncertain. Trimming cost V 1 base and J 9 bases, with 13 bases left between them. The CDR3 totals 15 residues. Germline CDR1 MGHRA, CDR2 YSYEKL.

This chain uses TRBV19 with TRBJ1-5; a weak D match, TRBD1 (5 bases). CDR1 is LNHDA and CDR2 is SQIVND in the germline V gene (reference sequence). Trimming left V 8 bases short and J 4 bases short, with 18 bases between. The CDR3 runs 15 residues. The CDR3 sequence: CASDGGGTRNQPQHF. The CDR3 DNA reads TGTGCCAGTGACGGGGGGGGAACAAGGAATCAGCCCCAGCATTTT.

The sample holds a few counts of this clone. This chain connects TRBV6-5 to TRBJ1-2; D uncertain. Trimming removed 5 bases from V and 3 bases from J, with 7 bases in between. Germline V gene sequence: CDR1 MNHEY, CDR2 SVGAGI. The CDR3 sequence is 12 residues long. The CDR3 region has the DNA TGTGCCAGCAGTACCCAGGACTATGGCTACACCTTC. Protein sequence: CASSTQDYGYTF.

V usage is TRBV7-2 and J usage is TRBJ2-7; D possibly corresponds to TRBD1 (5 bases). There are 15 residues in the CDR3. V was cut by 5 bases and J by 1 base, with 15 bases left in between. Germline lookup yields CDR1 SGHTA and CDR2 FQGNSA. DNA of the CDR3: TGTGCCAGCAGCCCCCTGACAGTACGGTCCTACGAGCAGTACTTC. Translation gives CASSPLTVRSYEQYF.

The chain couples TRBV27 to TRBJ1-2, with 11 nucleotides matching TRBD1. This CDR3 region has 16 residues. The V gene end was trimmed by 5 bases and the J gene end by 1 base; junction bases not matched to a gene: 6. Germline values: CDR1 MNHEY, CDR2 SMNVEV (reference sequence). The CDR3 DNA follows: TGTGCCAGCAGTCGGGGCGGGACAGGGGGTAACTATGGCTACACCTTC. Encoded protein: CASSRGGTGGNYGYTF.

The chain combines TRBV10-3 with TRBJ1-1, with 7 positions matching TRBD1. CDR1 and CDR2 from the germline V gene are ENHRY and SYGVKD. J was trimmed by 1 base and V by 5 bases; bases with no gene match: 4. The CDR3 extends over 14 amino acids. CDR3 nucleotides: TGTGCCATCAGTTTTGGGACAGCGAACACTGAAGCTTTCTTT. Protein: CAISFGTANTEAFF.

The CDR3 region has the DNA TGTGCCAGCAGTCCTACAGGGGCAGGGTCACCCCTCCACTTT. This codes for CASSPTGAGSPLHF. The gene calls are TRBV2 and TRBJ1-6, with 7 nucleotides matching TRBD1. V lost 5 bases, J lost 10 bases, and 8 bases stayed unmatched. This CDR3 contains 14 residues. The germline gives CDR1 SNHLY, CDR2 FYNNEI. Full variable domain (outside the CDR3, taken from reference TRBV2 and TRBJ1-6): EPEVTQTPSHQVTQMGQEVILRCVPISNHLYFYWYRQILGQKVEFLVSFYNNEISEKSEIFDDQFSVERPDGSNFTLKIRSTKLEDSAMYFCASSPTGAGSPLHFGNGTRLTVT.

This chain connects TRBV18 to TRBJ1-1; D ambiguous. This CDR3 region has 15 residues. Germline values: CDR1 KGHSH, CDR2 LQKENI. V dropped 4 bases and J dropped 4 bases, with 16 bases sitting between them. CDR3 in amino acids: CASSQAGAGSTEAFF. Written as DNA, the CDR3 is TGTGCCAGCTCACAAGCGGGTGCGGGGAGCACTGAAGCTTTCTTT.

V gene TRBV2 combines with J gene TRBJ2-2, with 12 bases lining up with TRBD2. CDR3 size: 16 residues. Per the germline V gene, CDR1 is SNHLY and CDR2 is FYNNEI. V shed 7 bases, J shed 8 bases, and the junction held 11 bases outside the gene matches. CDR3 in amino acids: CASNRRLAGDEGELFF. The CDR3 nucleotides are TGTGCCAGCAATAGGCGACTAGCGGGAGATGAGGGGGAGCTGTTTTTT.

The chain has TRBV5-1 and TRBJ1-2, with TRBD1 as a possible D gene (5 bases). Trimming took 4 bases from V and 6 from J, leaving 13 bases between them. CDR3 size: 13 residues. Germline loops: CDR1 SGHRS, CDR2 YFSETQ. The CDR3 loop is CASSPLGGDGYTF. CDR3 DNA: TGCGCCAGCAGCCCCCTTGGAGGGGATGGCTACACCTTC.

This sequence joins TRBV2 and TRBJ2-7; weak D call: TRBD1 (5 bases). The CDR3 has 11 amino acids. Trimming left V 9 bases short and J 3 bases short, with 9 bases between. Germline assignment: CDR1 SNHLY and CDR2 FYNNEI. CDR3 coding DNA: TGTGCCAGTACAGGATACTACGAGCAGTACTTC. Its protein product is CASTGYYEQYF.